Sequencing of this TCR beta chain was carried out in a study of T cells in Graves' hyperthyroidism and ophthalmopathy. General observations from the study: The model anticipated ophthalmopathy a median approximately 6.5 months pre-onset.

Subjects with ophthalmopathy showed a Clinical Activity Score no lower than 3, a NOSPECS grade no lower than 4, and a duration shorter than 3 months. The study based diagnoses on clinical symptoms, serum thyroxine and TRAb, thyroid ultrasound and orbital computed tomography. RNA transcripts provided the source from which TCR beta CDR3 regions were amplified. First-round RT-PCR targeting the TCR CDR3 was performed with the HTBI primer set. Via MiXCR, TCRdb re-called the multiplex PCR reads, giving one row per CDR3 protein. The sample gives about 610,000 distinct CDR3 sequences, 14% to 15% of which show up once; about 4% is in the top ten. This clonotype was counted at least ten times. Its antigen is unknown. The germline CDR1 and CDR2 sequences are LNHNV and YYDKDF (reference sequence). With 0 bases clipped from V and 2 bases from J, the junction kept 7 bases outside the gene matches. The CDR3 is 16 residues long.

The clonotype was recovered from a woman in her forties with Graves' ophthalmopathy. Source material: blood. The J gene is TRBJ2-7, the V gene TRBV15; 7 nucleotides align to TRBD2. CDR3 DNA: TGTGCCACCAGCAGAGATAGGGCTAGCGGAGCCTACGAGCAGTACTTC. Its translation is CATSRDRASGAYEQYF.